The 15 T cell receptor beta chains listed next were all sequenced from one sample in a study of beta chain features in type 1 diabetes. Expressed TCRB transcripts were sequenced because the isolated RNA had all been reverse transcribed beforehand. Sequencing used immunoSEQ multiplex PCR; TCRdb keeps in-frame clones, though not all of them. This table has around 300,000 clones, 12% to 15% appearing once. The sequencing sample was made of central memory CD4+ T cells from blood. Every receptor here comes from a man aged 25-45 years in good health.

This clone was counted between two and nine times. The V call is TRBV11-2, the J call TRBJ2-1, with TRBD2 matching 9 bases. The CDR3 covers 15 residues. Looked up from germline, CDR1 is SGHAT and CDR2 is FQNNGV. Trimming cost V 6 bases and J 6 bases; bases outside gene matches: 9. This CDR3 reads CASRLPGLAFNEQFF. As DNA, the CDR3 is TGTGCCAGCAGACTTCCGGGACTAGCTTTCAATGAGCAGTTCTTC. The variable domain in full, with the rest retrieved from reference TRBV11-2 and TRBJ2-1, is EAGVAQSPRYKIIEKRQSVAFWCNPISGHATLYWYQQILGQGPKLLIQFQNNGVVDDSQLPKDRFSAERLKGVDSTLKIQPAKLEDSAVYLCASRLPGLAFNEQFFGPGTRLTVL.

The chain recombines TRBV18 with TRBJ1-3, with D unclear. Germline CDR1 is KGHSH and CDR2 is LQKENI. The V end lost 0 bases, the J end lost 0 bases, and 6 bases lay between the germline ends. This CDR3 is 15 amino acids long. CDR3 protein: CASSPPTRSGNTIYF. The CDR3, as DNA: TGTGCCAGCTCACCACCTACACGCTCTGGAAACACCATATATTTT.

J is TRBJ2-3 and V is TRBV5-4; weak D call: TRBD2 (7 bases). V lost 1 base to trimming and J lost 2 bases, with 14 bases between them. Germline CDR1 SGHNT, CDR2 YYREEE (reference sequence). This CDR3 is built from 16 residues. CDR3 loop: CASSLQGRAPTDTQYF. The CDR3 coding sequence is TGTGCCAGCAGCTTGCAGGGGAGGGCCCCCACAGATACGCAGTATTTT. The variable domain in full, completed from reference TRBV5-4 and TRBJ2-3, reads ETGVTQSPTHLIKTRGQQVTLRCSSQSGHNTVSWYQQALGQGPQFIFQYYREEENGRGNFPPRFSGLQFPNYSSELNVNALELDDSALYLCASSLQGRAPTDTQYFGPGTRLTVL.

The table lists this clone with many counts. CDR3 sequence reads: CASTQYNEQFF. Written as DNA, the CDR3 is TGTGCCAGCACCCAATACAATGAGCAGTTCTTC. The chain combines TRBV11-2 with TRBJ2-1; D is undetermined. CDR1 and CDR2 from the germline V gene are SGHAT and FQNNGV. This CDR3 has 11 amino acids. Trimming cost V 7 bases and J 4 bases, with 5 bases left between them.

Only a few counts were recorded for this clone. The chain couples TRBV21-1 to TRBJ2-3; TRBD2, as called in the table, went unchecked against the DNA. TRBV21-1 is a pseudogene segment. This CDR3 spans 17 amino acids. CDR3: CASSKRSLAGVSDTQYF. CDR3 nucleotide sequence: TGTGCCAGCAGCAAAAGGAGTCTAGCGGGAGTTTCTGATACGCAGTATTTT.

This clone appeared a few times. The rearrangement links TRBV29-1 to TRBJ2-5; 7 nucleotides align to TRBD2. The germline V gene encodes CDR1 SQVTM and CDR2 ANQGSEA. This CDR3 is 13 amino acids long. J was trimmed by 4 bases and V by 7 bases; bases with no gene match: 9. The CDR3 region is CSADAAGVETQYF. For the CDR3, the DNA is TGCAGCGCCGACGCGGCGGGGGTAGAGACCCAGTACTTC.

This sequence joins TRBV6-6 and TRBJ2-7; D possibly corresponds to TRBD2 (6 bases). The germline CDR1 and CDR2 sequences are MNHNY and SVGAGI (reference sequence). The CDR3 spans 14 residues. V was shortened by 2 bases and J by 5 bases, with 13 bases between the two germline ends. The CDR3 DNA follows: TGTGCCAGCAGTTACGGGGGGACCTCAAACGAGCAGTACGTC. Protein sequence: CASSYGGTSNEQYV.

The V call is TRBV18, the J call TRBJ1-2; D is unclear. V was clipped by 2 bases and J by 4 bases, with 11 bases between them. This CDR3 spans 14 amino acids. CDR1 is KGHSH and CDR2 is LQKENI in the germline V gene. In nucleotides, the CDR3 is TGTGCCAGCTCACCAGGGTGGGGTGTCTATGGCTACACCTTC. Its protein is CASSPGWGVYGYTF.

This chain links TRBV7-2 with TRBJ2-1; D is unclear. This CDR3 region has 12 residues. Between the trimmed V and J ends, which lost 1 base and 9 bases, there was a span of 7 bases. CDR1 is SGHTA, CDR2 FQGNSA, per germline. For the CDR3, the DNA is TGTGCCAGCAGCTTAGAACAAGGTGAGCAGTTCTTC. It yields the protein CASSLEQGEQFF.

This clone has more than one count but fewer than ten. The chain carries TRBV29-1 and TRBJ1-1; no clear D gene. Germline V lookup: CDR1 SQVTM, CDR2 ANQGSEA. The CDR3 consists of 12 residues. With 7 bases removed from V and 0 bases from J, the gap between germline ends came to 9 bases. The CDR3 sequence is CSAQPLNTEAFF. The DNA for the CDR3 is TGCAGCGCACAGCCTTTGAACACTGAAGCTTTCTTT. Combining the CDR3 with reference TRBV29-1 and TRBJ1-1 gives the whole variable domain SAVISQKPSRDICQRGTSLTIQCQVDSQVTMMFWYRQQPGQSLTLIATANQGSEATYESGFVIDKFPISRPNLTFSTLTVSNMSPEDSSIYLCSAQPLNTEAFFGQGTRLTVV.

The chain is built from TRBV27 and TRBJ1-1, with D possibly being TRBD1 (5 bases). The length of the CDR3 is 18 residues. Per the germline V gene, CDR1 is MNHEY and CDR2 is SMNVEV (reference sequence). V dropped 3 bases and J dropped 0 bases, with 20 bases sitting between them. CDR3 region: CASSFQGKRRGMNTEAFF. As DNA, the CDR3 is TGTGCCAGCAGTTTTCAGGGTAAAAGGAGAGGGATGAACACTGAAGCTTTCTTT.

This chain connects TRBV9 to TRBJ1-2; D ambiguous. CDR3 size: 14 residues. From germline, CDR1 is SGDLS and CDR2 YYNGEE. Between the trimmed V and J ends, which lost 0 bases and 6 bases, there was a span of 12 bases. The CDR3 nucleotides read TGTGCCAGCAGCGTAGAGGCTCTACCAGATGGCTACACCTTC. Residues: CASSVEALPDGYTF.

This clone was counted a few times. The chain uses TRBV18 and TRBJ1-1; the D gene is possibly TRBD1 (5 bases). V lost 5 bases and J lost 4, with 14 bases in between. CDR1 is KGHSH and CDR2 is LQKENI in the germline V gene. There are 14 residues in the CDR3. The chain's CDR3 is CASSTDRGGTEAFF. CDR3 nucleotides: TGTGCCAGCTCAACCGACAGAGGTGGCACTGAAGCTTTCTTT.

The chain is built from TRBV6-5 and TRBJ1-1, with D unresolved. The length of the CDR3 is 16 residues. From germline, CDR1 is MNHEY and CDR2 SVGAGI. V was clipped by 0 bases and J by 1 base, with 12 bases between them. The chain's CDR3 is CASSYSAGGRNTEAFF. The CDR3, as DNA: TGTGCCAGCAGTTACTCCGCAGGTGGTCGGAACACTGAAGCTTTCTTT.

This clone was counted between two and nine times. V usage is TRBV7-2 and J usage is TRBJ1-2; D gene ambiguous. The length of the CDR3 is 15 residues. V lost 5 bases and J 4 bases, leaving 17 bases between the germline ends. CDR1 is SGHTA, CDR2 FQGNSA, per germline. The CDR3 sequence is CASSPAPGELYGYTF. Here the CDR3 DNA reads TGTGCCAGCAGCCCCGCTCCGGGAGAACTCTATGGCTACACCTTC. Combining the CDR3 with reference TRBV7-2 and TRBJ1-2 gives the whole variable domain GAGVSQSPSNKVTEKGKDVELRCDPISGHTALYWYRQSLGQGLEFLIYFQGNSAPDKSGLPSDRFSAERTGGSVSTLTIQRTQQEDSAVYLCASSPAPGELYGYTFGSGTRLTVV.